This TCR beta chain was profiled in a study of response to subunit inactivated influenza vaccine (dated by TCRdb to 2017 to 2018). In the study overall: To follow how T cells responded to a trivalent subunit inactivated influenza vaccine, the researchers relied on deep quantitative profiling of the T cell receptor repertoire. Study-wide conclusions, independent of this receptor: It was suggested by the authors that each seasonal influenza vaccination may recruit only a limited number of new T cells.

Concerning this clonotype itself: Its antigen is still unknown. Base qualities were left out, and no much larger clone turns up one base away.

The V and J ends are trimmed by 0 bases and 7 bases, leaving 12 bases between them. Taken from cysteine to phenylalanine, the CDR3 has 14 residues. Only CDR3 DNA remains: 42 bases, in frame from the first base. The germline V gene (reference sequence) specifies LGHDT as CDR1 and YNNKEL as CDR2. Preparation of the library involved RT-PCR. Sequencing relied on an Illumina HiSeq 2500. TCRdb applied fastp at Q25 and MiXCR to the public reads, then kept only in-frame beta chains. A single entry per CDR3 protein holds the most common genes and DNA from its merged rows. In this sample the table shows 710,000 or so distinct CDR3 sequences, 15% to 19% of which occur a single time. The ten most abundant clones make up 11% of the sample.

Specimen: PBMCs from blood, collected 11 to 12 days after vaccination. The chain was built from TRBV3-1 and TRBJ1-2; the D gene identity is not certain. The receptor was isolated from a man aged 50-59 years who received an inactivated influenza vaccine. Donor details come from another sample of the same person, matched by shared clones. The bases read TGTGCCAGCAGCCAAGATACACAAATGAGTGGCTACACCTTC. It encodes CASSQDTQMSGYTF.